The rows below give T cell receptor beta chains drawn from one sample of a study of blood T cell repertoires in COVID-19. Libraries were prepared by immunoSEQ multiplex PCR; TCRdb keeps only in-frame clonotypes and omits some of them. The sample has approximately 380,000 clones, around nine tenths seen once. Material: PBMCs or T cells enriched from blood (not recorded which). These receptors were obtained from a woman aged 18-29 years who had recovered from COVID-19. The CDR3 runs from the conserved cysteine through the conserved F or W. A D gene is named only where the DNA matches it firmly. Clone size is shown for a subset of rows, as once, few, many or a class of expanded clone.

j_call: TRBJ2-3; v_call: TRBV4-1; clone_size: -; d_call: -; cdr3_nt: TGCGCCAGCAGCCGCACTGGCACAGATACGCAGTATTTT; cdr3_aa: CASSRTGTDTQYF
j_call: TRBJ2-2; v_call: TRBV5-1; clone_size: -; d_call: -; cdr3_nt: TGCGCCAGCAGCTCTAGCGCCGGGGAGCTGTTTTTT; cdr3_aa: CASSSSAGELFF
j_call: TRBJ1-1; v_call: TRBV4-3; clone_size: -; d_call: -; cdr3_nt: TGCGCCAGCAGCCAAGATGAGGGAGTGAGGACTGAAGCTTTCTTT; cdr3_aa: CASSQDEGVRTEAFF
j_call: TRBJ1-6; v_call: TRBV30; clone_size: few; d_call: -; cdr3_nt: TGTGCCTGGAGTGCTCCTTTGGGAGGGAGTTCACCCCTCCACTTT; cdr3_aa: CAWSAPLGGSSPLHF
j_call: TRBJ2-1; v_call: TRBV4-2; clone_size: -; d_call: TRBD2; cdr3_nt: TGTGCCAGCAGCCAAGAGAAAAGTGGCGGGGGGAATGTCCGTGAGCAGTTCTTC; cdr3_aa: CASSQEKSGGGNVREQFF
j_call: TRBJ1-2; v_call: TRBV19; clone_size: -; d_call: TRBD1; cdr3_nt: TGTGCCAGTAGTCCACTCCGGGACAGGGGTAGCTACACCTTC; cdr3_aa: CASSPLRDRGSYTF
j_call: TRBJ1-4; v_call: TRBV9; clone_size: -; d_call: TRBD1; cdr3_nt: TGTGCCAGCAGCGCGGGACAGGGAAATGAAAAACTGTTTTTT; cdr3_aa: CASSAGQGNEKLFF
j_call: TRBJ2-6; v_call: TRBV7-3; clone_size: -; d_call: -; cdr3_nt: TGTGCCAGCAGCTTAATCCGGGACTCTGGGGCCAACGTCCTGACTTTC; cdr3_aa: CASSLIRDSGANVLTF
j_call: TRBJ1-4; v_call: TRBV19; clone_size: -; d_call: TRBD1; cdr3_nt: TGTGCCAGTATGATACCCTCAGGGGGAGAACTGTTTTTT; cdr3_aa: CASMIPSGGELFF
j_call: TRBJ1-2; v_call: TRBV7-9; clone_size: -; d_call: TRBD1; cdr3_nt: TGTGCCAGCAGCGACAGGGTTTTATCAACTTACTATGGCTACACCTTC; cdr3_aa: CASSDRVLSTYYGYTF
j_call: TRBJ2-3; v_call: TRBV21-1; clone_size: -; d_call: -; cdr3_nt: TGTGCCAGCAGCAAAGCACTGGGAGTGGGTTGCACAGATACGCAGTATTTT; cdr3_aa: CASSKALGVGCTDTQYF
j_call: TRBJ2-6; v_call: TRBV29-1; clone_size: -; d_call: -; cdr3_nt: TGCAGCGTTGGAGGTTCTCTAGCAGGGGTCTCTGGGGCCAACGTCCTGACTTTC; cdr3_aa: CSVGGSLAGVSGANVLTF
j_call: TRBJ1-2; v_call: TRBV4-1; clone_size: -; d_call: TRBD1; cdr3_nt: TGCGCCAGCAGCCAAGGGGACAGGGTCTATGGCTACACCTTC; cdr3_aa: CASSQGDRVYGYTF
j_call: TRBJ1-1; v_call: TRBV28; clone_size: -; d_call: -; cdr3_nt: TGTGCCAGCAGTTTAGACAGGATGAACACTGAAGCTTTCTTT; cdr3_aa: CASSLDRMNTEAFF
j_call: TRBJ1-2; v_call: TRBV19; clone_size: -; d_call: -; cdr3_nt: TGTGCCAGCCAGAACAAAGCGCGGAAACCAACTAACTATGGCTACACCTTC; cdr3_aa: CASQNKARKPTNYGYTF
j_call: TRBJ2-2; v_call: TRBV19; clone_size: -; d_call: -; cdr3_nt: TGTGCCAGTAGTATGTACAGGATGACCGGGGAGCTGTTTTTT; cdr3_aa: CASSMYRMTGELFF
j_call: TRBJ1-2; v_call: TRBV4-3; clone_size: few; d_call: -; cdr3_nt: TGCGCCAGCAGCCAAGACAGTAACTATGGCTACACCTTC; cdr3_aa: CASSQDSNYGYTF
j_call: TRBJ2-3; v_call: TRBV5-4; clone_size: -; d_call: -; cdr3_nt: TGTGCCAGCAGCCTACCCTGGACAGGAGGGACAGATACGCAGTATTTT; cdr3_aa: CASSLPWTGGTDTQYF
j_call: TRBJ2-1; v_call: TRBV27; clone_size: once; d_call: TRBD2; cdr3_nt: TGTGCCAGCAGTTTAGGGGCTAGCGGCCTCAATGAGCAGTTCTTC; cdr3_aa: CASSLGASGLNEQFF
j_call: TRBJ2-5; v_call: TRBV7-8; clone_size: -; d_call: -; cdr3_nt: TGTGCCAGCAGCTTACGGGGGATTCTACGTCAGGACTTC; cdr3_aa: CASSLRGILRQDF
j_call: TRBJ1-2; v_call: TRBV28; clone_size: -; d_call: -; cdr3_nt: TGTGCCAGCCAGACAGTGAACTATGGCTACACCTTC; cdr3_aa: CASQTVNYGYTF
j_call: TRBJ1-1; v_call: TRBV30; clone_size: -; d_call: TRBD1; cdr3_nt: TGTGCCTGGAGTCAAACAGGGGGGAACACTGAAGCTTTCTTT; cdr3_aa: CAWSQTGGNTEAFF
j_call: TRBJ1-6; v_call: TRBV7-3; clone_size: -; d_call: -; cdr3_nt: TGTGCCAGCAGCTTAACTCCAGGGAATTCACCCCTCCACTTT; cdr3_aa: CASSLTPGNSPLHF
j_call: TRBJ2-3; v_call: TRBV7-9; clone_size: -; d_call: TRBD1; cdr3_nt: TGTGCCAGCAGCGAATACAGGGGAGAAGATACGCAGTATTTT; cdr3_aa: CASSEYRGEDTQYF
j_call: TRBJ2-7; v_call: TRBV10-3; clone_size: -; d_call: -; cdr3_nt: TGTGCCATCAGGAGCAAGGAGGGCTACGAGCAGTACTTC; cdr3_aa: CAIRSKEGYEQYF
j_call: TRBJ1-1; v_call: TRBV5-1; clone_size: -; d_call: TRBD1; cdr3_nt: TGCGCCAGCAGCTTGGAAGGGGGCGCCGGCACTGAAGCTTTCTTT; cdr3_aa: CASSLEGGAGTEAFF
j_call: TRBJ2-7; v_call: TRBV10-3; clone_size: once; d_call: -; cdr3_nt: TGTGCCATCAGTGAGTCGGGCTCAGGGGTCGGCTACGAGCAGTACTTC; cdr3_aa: CAISESGSGVGYEQYF
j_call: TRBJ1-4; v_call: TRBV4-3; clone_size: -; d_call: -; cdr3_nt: TGCGCCAGCAGCCAAGCGAGGTACAGGGATAATGAAAAACTGTTTTTT; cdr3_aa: CASSQARYRDNEKLFF
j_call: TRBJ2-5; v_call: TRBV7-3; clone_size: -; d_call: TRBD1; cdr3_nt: TGTGCCAGCAGCGCAACAGGGACAGCCATAGAGACCCAGTACTTC; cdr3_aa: CASSATGTAIETQYF
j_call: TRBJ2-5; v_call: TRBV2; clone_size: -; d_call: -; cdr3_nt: TGTGCCAGCAGTTTCAACGGTCGCGAAGAGACCCAGTACTTC; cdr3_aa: CASSFNGREETQYF
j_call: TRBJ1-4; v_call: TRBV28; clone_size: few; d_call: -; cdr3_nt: TGTGCCAGTCATGACAGGATTAATGAAAAACTGTTTTTT; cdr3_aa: CASHDRINEKLFF
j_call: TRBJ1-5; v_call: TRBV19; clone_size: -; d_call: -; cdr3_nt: TGTGCCAGTAGTATCCGTCCGCAGGATTGGCAGCCCCAGCATTTT; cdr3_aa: CASSIRPQDWQPQHF
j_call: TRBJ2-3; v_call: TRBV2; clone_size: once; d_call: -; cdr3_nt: TGTGCCAGCAGTGAAGACAGGGTACCTGTGGATACGCAGTATTTT; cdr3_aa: CASSEDRVPVDTQYF
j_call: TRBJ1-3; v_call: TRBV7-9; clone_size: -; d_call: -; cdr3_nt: TGTGCCAGCAGCTTAGTCGGCGGCAACTCTGGAAACACCATATATTTT; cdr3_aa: CASSLVGGNSGNTIYF
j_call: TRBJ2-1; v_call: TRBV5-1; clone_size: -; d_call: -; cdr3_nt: TGCGCCAGCAGCTTGGCCACGACCCGGGTAACCTACAATGAGCAGTTCTTC; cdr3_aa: CASSLATTRVTYNEQFF
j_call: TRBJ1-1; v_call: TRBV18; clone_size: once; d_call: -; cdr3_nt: TGTGCCAGCTCACCTTTAGAGAACACTGAAGCTTTCTTT; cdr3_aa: CASSPLENTEAFF
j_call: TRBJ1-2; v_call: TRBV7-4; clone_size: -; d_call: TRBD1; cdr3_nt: TGTGCCAGCAGCAGCGGGGTGGGACAGGTCTCTGGCTACACCTTC; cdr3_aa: CASSSGVGQVSGYTF
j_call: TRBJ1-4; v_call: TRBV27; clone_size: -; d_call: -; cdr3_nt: TGTGCCAGCAGTTTGATAGGGGGGGATGAAAAACTGTTTTTT; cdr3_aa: CASSLIGGDEKLFF
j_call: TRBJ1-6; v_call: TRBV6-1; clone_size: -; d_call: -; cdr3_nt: TGTGCCAGCAGTGAAGGATGGGCCCGAATTAATTCACCCCTCCACTTT; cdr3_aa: CASSEGWARINSPLHF
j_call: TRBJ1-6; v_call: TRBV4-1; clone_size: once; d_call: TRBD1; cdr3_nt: TGCGCCAGCAGCGGACAGGTTACGCCGTTGACCCCCCTCCACTTT; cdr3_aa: CASSGQVTPLTPLHF
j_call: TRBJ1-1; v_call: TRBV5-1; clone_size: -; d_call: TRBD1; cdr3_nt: TGCGCCAGCAGTTCCGGGACAGGGGTCTCTGAAGCTTTCTTT; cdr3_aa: CASSSGTGVSEAFF
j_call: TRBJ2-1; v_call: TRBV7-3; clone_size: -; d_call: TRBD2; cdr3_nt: TGTGCCAGCAGCCCGGGGGGGTGGACAAGTGAGCAGTTCTTC; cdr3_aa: CASSPGGWTSEQFF
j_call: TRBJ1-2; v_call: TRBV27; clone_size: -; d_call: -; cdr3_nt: TGTGCCAGCAGTTTATCGATCTTGGGGCTGAATGGCTACACCTTC; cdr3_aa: CASSLSILGLNGYTF
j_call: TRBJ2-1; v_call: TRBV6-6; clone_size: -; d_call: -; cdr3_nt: TGTGCCAGCAGTTTACCCACCGGGTACAATGAGCAGTTCTTC; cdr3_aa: CASSLPTGYNEQFF
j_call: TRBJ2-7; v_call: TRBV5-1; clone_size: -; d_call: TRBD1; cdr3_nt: TGCGCCAGCAGCTTAAAGGACAGGGGTAGTGGGGAGCAGTACTTC; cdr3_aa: CASSLKDRGSGEQYF